The clone carrying this T cell receptor (beta chain) has a count of ten or more. What it binds is unknown. TCRdb re-derived calls from the 5' RACE reads in MiXCR, one entry per CDR3 protein. The table records about 95,000 distinct CDR3 sequences, 3% to 4% of them present only once. This entry is derived from a study of neurological immune-mediated disorders. Whole-study findings and limits: Because no CDR3 amino acid sequences were shared across subjects by expanded clones, private repertoires were suggested in all groups. Levels of TCR clonal expansion peaked in HTLV-1-associated myelopathy and reached their lowest in multiple sclerosis, under those of healthy controls.

Material: PBMCs. The sequence was collected from a woman younger than 35 with multiple sclerosis.

As DNA, the CDR3 is TGCGCCAGCAGCCAAGACCCAGGACTAGCGGGAGACCATGGAGATACGCAGTATTTT. Its protein is CASSQDPGLAGDHGDTQYF. V and J are TRBV4-1 and TRBJ2-3; 13 bases line up with TRBD2. The CDR3 is 19 residues long. CDR1 and CDR2 (germline): MGHRA, YSYEKL. J was trimmed by 5 bases and V by 0 bases; bases with no gene match: 11.